The rows below give T cell receptor beta chains drawn from one sample of a study of CD8 T cells in Susac syndrome. In TCRdb, the immunoSEQ multiplex PCR reads were re-called with MiXCR into one record per CDR3 protein. Found here are about 290,000 distinct CDR3 sequences, 70% to 90% of them singletons; the top ten hold roughly 0.21%. Material: CD8+ T cells from PBMCs. These receptors originate from a human donor with multiple sclerosis. Each CDR3 is given with its conserved first and last residue. The order of the fields is D gene, clone size, J gene, V gene, CDR3 DNA, CDR3 protein. The D gene is left open where the match is weak. Clone size is not always given. Where it is, it says once, few, many or a class for expanded clones.

D: -; size: once; J: TRBJ1-1; V: TRBV29-1; DNA: TGCAGCGTTGGTAACATAAACACTGAAGCTTTCTTT; CDR3: CSVGNINTEAFF
D: TRBD1; size: -; J: TRBJ1-1; V: TRBV19; DNA: TGTGCCAGTAGTGAAAAGGGACAGCTCTTGAACACTGAAGCTTTCTTT; CDR3: CASSEKGQLLNTEAFF
D: -; size: few; J: TRBJ2-7; V: TRBV20-1; DNA: TGCAGTGCTAGAGATGTGCCAGGACTCCTCTCCTACGAGCAGTACTTC; CDR3: CSARDVPGLLSYEQYF
D: TRBD2; size: -; J: TRBJ2-1; V: TRBV6-5; DNA: TGTGCCAGCAGTCCACGGGACTACCTGAACAATGAGCAGTTCTTC; CDR3: CASSPRDYLNNEQFF
D: -; size: -; J: TRBJ1-5; V: TRBV20-1; DNA: TGCAGTGCCCGGGGTTTAGGGACCCAGCATTTT; CDR3: CSARGLGTQHF
D: TRBD1; size: -; J: TRBJ1-1; V: TRBV2; DNA: TGTGCCAGCAGTCCGACTAGGACAGGGTCGGTCACTGAAGCTTTCTTT; CDR3: CASSPTRTGSVTEAFF
D: TRBD1; size: -; J: TRBJ1-5; V: TRBV28; DNA: TGTGCCAACCGGGGACAGGGGTCCAATCAGCCCCAGCATTTT; CDR3: CANRGQGSNQPQHF
D: TRBD2; size: -; J: TRBJ2-7; V: TRBV7-2; DNA: TGTGCCAGCAGAGCTAGCGGTTCCTACGAGCAGTACTTC; CDR3: CASRASGSYEQYF
D: -; size: -; J: TRBJ2-1; V: TRBV12-5; DNA: TGTGCTAGTGGTTTCTATAGCTCCTACAATGAGCAGTTCTTC; CDR3: CASGFYSSYNEQFF
D: TRBD2; size: -; J: TRBJ2-3; V: TRBV28; DNA: TGTGCCAGCAGTTCCCCCCCCTCTAGCGGGACTAGCACAGATACGCAGTATTTT; CDR3: CASSSPPSSGTSTDTQYF
D: TRBD2; size: -; J: TRBJ2-1; V: TRBV20-1; DNA: TGCAGTGCTAGAGACGCCGCTAGCGGGAAAGTGAATGAGCAGTTCTTC; CDR3: CSARDAASGKVNEQFF
D: TRBD1; size: -; J: TRBJ2-1; V: TRBV5-4; DNA: TGTGCCAGCAGCGCACCGGGACAGGTGAATAATGAGCAGTTCTTC; CDR3: CASSAPGQVNNEQFF
D: TRBD2; size: -; J: TRBJ2-7; V: TRBV7-2; DNA: TGTGCCAGCAGCTATACTAGCGCCGCACCCTACGAGCAGTACTTC; CDR3: CASSYTSAAPYEQYF
D: -; size: -; J: TRBJ1-1; V: TRBV14; DNA: TGTGCCAGCACGTTGACACCCTCGGGCACTGAAGCTTTCTTT; CDR3: CASTLTPSGTEAFF
D: -; size: -; J: TRBJ2-1; V: TRBV11-2; DNA: TGTGCCAGCATCCCTCCTTATGGACCTTACAATGAGCAGTTCTTC; CDR3: CASIPPYGPYNEQFF
D: TRBD1; size: -; J: TRBJ2-7; V: TRBV29-1; DNA: TGCAGCGTTAGGGGGACAGGGCCAAACGAGCAGTACTTC; CDR3: CSVRGTGPNEQYF
D: TRBD2; size: -; J: TRBJ2-1; V: TRBV27; DNA: TGTGCCAGCAGTTTATCCCGCGGCGGGAGTTACAATGAGCAGTTCTTC; CDR3: CASSLSRGGSYNEQFF
D: TRBD2; size: once; J: TRBJ2-7; V: TRBV19; DNA: TGTGCCAGTGCCCCTAGCGGGAGTTATCAGCAGTACTTC; CDR3: CASAPSGSYQQYF
D: -; size: -; J: TRBJ2-3; V: TRBV4-3; DNA: TGCGCCAGCAGCCAACTCCGGAGGGGCGCGGATACGCAGTATTTT; CDR3: CASSQLRRGADTQYF
D: -; size: -; J: TRBJ2-2; V: TRBV6-5; DNA: TGTGCCAGCAGTTACTTGCCTGACCGGGGCGGGGAGCTGTTTTTT; CDR3: CASSYLPDRGGELFF
D: TRBD1; size: -; J: TRBJ1-1; V: TRBV20-1; DNA: TGCAGTGCTACCGGGACAGGGGGTGACACCGAGGACACTGAAGCTTTCTTT; CDR3: CSATGTGGDTEDTEAFF
D: TRBD2; size: -; J: TRBJ2-2; V: TRBV12-3/TRBV12-4; DNA: TGTGCCAGCAGCTACGCGGGGCGGGAGGAATGGGACACCGGGGAGCTGTTTTTT; CDR3: CASSYAGREEWDTGELFF
D: TRBD2; size: -; J: TRBJ2-1; V: TRBV7-2; DNA: TGTGCCAGCAGCTCCTTCCGGCTAGCGGACTCCTACAATGAGCAGTTCTTC; CDR3: CASSSFRLADSYNEQFF
D: TRBD2; size: once; J: TRBJ2-1; V: TRBV20-1; DNA: TGCAGTGCTTACCTACTAGCGGGATCTGATGAGCAGTTCTTC; CDR3: CSAYLLAGSDEQFF
D: TRBD2; size: -; J: TRBJ2-5; V: TRBV20-1; DNA: TGCAGTGCTAGACGTCTAGCGGCTCAAGAGACCCAGTACTTC; CDR3: CSARRLAAQETQYF
D: TRBD1; size: -; J: TRBJ1-4; V: TRBV10-2; DNA: TGCGCCAGCAGTGATGTATGGACAGGAGAAAAACTGTTTTTT; CDR3: CASSDVWTGEKLFF
D: TRBD1; size: -; J: TRBJ2-1; V: TRBV10-3; DNA: TGTGCCATCGATTGGCGGGACAGGGGATACAATGAGCAGTTCTTC; CDR3: CAIDWRDRGYNEQFF
D: TRBD1; size: -; J: TRBJ2-1; V: TRBV27; DNA: TGTGCCAGCAGTCACAGGGGGCGAAGCAATGAGCAGTTCTTC; CDR3: CASSHRGRSNEQFF
D: TRBD2; size: -; J: TRBJ2-7; V: TRBV6-5; DNA: TGTGCCAGCAGTGGGACGACTAGCGGCAGGCCCGAGCAGTACTTC; CDR3: CASSGTTSGRPEQYF
D: TRBD2; size: once; J: TRBJ2-5; V: TRBV7-6; DNA: TGTGCCAGCAGCCGATCCGTCGTAGCGGGAGAGGCAGAGACCCAGTACTTC; CDR3: CASSRSVVAGEAETQYF
D: -; size: -; J: TRBJ2-5; V: TRBV12-5; DNA: TGTGCTAGTGGTTCCTTAGAAGAGACCCAGTACTTC; CDR3: CASGSLEETQYF
D: TRBD2; size: -; J: TRBJ2-7; V: TRBV6-5; DNA: TGTGCCAGCAGTTACTCGAACGGGAGGGTCTACGAGCAGTACTTC; CDR3: CASSYSNGRVYEQYF
D: -; size: -; J: TRBJ1-5; V: TRBV28; DNA: TGTGCCAGCAGTTCCTCGAGGTGGGATAGCAATCAGCCCCAGCATTTT; CDR3: CASSSSRWDSNQPQHF
D: -; size: -; J: TRBJ1-5; V: TRBV12-3/TRBV12-4; DNA: TGTGCCAGCAGTTTAGTGGCGAGTGCGCATTTT; CDR3: CASSLVASAHF
D: -; size: -; J: TRBJ2-1; V: TRBV6-5; DNA: TGTGCCAGCAGTTACCGGGATTTTACCTACAATGAGCAGTTCTTC; CDR3: CASSYRDFTYNEQFF
D: -; size: -; J: TRBJ2-1; V: TRBV5-6; DNA: TGTGCCAGCACGGTGGGCTACAATGAGCAGTTCTTC; CDR3: CASTVGYNEQFF
D: -; size: few; J: TRBJ2-1; V: TRBV4-1; DNA: TGCGCCAGCAGCCAAGTAACCGGGAGCGACAATGAGCAGTTCTTC; CDR3: CASSQVTGSDNEQFF
D: -; size: -; J: TRBJ2-2; V: TRBV9; DNA: TGTGCCAGCAGCGTAGGGGCCGGGGCGGGCACCGGGGAGCTGTTTTTT; CDR3: CASSVGAGAGTGELFF
D: TRBD2; size: -; J: TRBJ2-7; V: TRBV6-1; DNA: TGTGCCAGCAGTCAGCCTTCGACCTTAGCGGGAGAGGCCTACGAGCAGTACTTC; CDR3: CASSQPSTLAGEAYEQYF
D: -; size: -; J: TRBJ1-6; V: TRBV4-1; DNA: TGCGCCAGCAGCCTCCGGGACGGCTATAATTCACCCCTCCACTTT; CDR3: CASSLRDGYNSPLHF